Below, 25 T cell receptor beta chains from the same sample are listed, as sequenced in a study of blood T cells in healthy people across ages (dated by TCRdb to the mid-2010s). Library generation was performed with 5' RACE. TCRdb names Illumina HiSeq 2500 as the instrument used. A second roughly 6 to 11 cycle PCR used a sample-barcoded 5' primer and a J-beta primer mix. TCRdb trimmed public reads at Q25 via fastp, called clones via MiXCR and kept in-frame beta chains. Every entry covers one CDR3 protein and lists the most common genes and DNA from its rows. Counted in this sample were a few hundred thousand distinct CDR3 sequences; 25% to 30% of them appeared once. The ten largest clones add up to approximately 17% of the sample. The sample was blood. The origin of the receptors is a woman between 65 and 79 years old in good health.

This clonotype has just a few counts. The chain joins TRBV11-2 to TRBJ1-2; possible D gene TRBD1, 5 bases. The CDR3 extends over 13 amino acids. Trimming removed 3 bases at V and 8 bases at J, with 13 bases between. Germline V lookup: CDR1 SGHAT, CDR2 FQNNGV. The CDR3 loop reads CASSFVGGGGYTF. In nucleotides, the CDR3 is TGTGCCAGCAGCTTTGTGGGGGGAGGCGGCTACACCTTC.

This sequence joins TRBV12-3 or TRBV12-4 and TRBJ2-5; perhaps TRBD1 as D (7 bases). Trimming stripped 2 bases from V and 2 bases from J, with 15 bases between. The CDR3 is 16 amino acids. CDR3 residues: CASSLRSGGPQETQYF. The CDR3 nucleotides read TGTGCCAGCAGTTTAAGGTCAGGGGGGCCACAAGAGACCCAGTACTTC.

This clonotype was counted at least ten times. The CDR3 DNA sequence: TGTGCCACCAGCAGAGAGATGGCGGCGAACACTGAAGCTTTCTTT. Its translation is CATSREMAANTEAFF. This chain joins TRBV15 and TRBJ1-1; D remains unclear. Trimming took off 0 bases at V and 1 base at J, with 9 bases between the two ends. Germline-derived CDR1 and CDR2 are LNHNV and YYDKDF (reference sequence). CDR3 size: 15 residues.

This chain links TRBV7-2 with TRBJ2-3, with D perhaps TRBD2 (6 bases). Germline V gene data show CDR1 as SGHTA and CDR2 as FQGNSA. The CDR3 covers 17 residues. The V end lost 0 bases, the J end lost 3 bases, and 16 bases lay between the germline ends. This CDR3 reads CASSLASTRGRTDTQYF. DNA of the CDR3: TGTGCCAGCAGCTTAGCGTCGACTAGGGGTCGGACAGATACGCAGTATTTT.

As to this clonotype: With a much larger clone just one base away, this may be a read error. The chain carries TRBV6-5 and TRBJ2-7, with 11 bases aligning to TRBD2. Germline CDR1 MNHEY, CDR2 SVGAGI. Trimming cost V 5 bases and J 5 bases; bases outside gene matches: 8. This CDR3 is built from 15 residues. The CDR3 bases are TGTGCCAGCAGTCTATTAGCGGGGGGGGCGCACGAGCAGTACTTC. Translated, it gives CASSLLAGGAHEQYF.

The chain links TRBV3-1 to TRBJ1-1, with TRBD1 identical over 11 bases. The germline CDR1 and CDR2 sequences are LGHDT and YNNKEL (reference sequence). Germline trimming cut 6 bases from V and 6 bases from J; bases unmatched to any gene: 6. The CDR3 extends over 14 amino acids. CDR3 sequence: CASRDRGLGPEAFF. CDR3 DNA sequence: TGTGCCAGCAGGGACAGGGGGCTGGGTCCTGAAGCTTTCTTT.

The table lists this clonotype with a few counts. J is TRBJ1-5 and V is TRBV28; D ambiguous. The V gene's germline CDR1 is MDHEN and CDR2 SYDVKM. CDR3 size: 11 residues. Deletions cut 6 bases from V and 9 bases from J, with 9 bases between. Here the CDR3 reads CASSPNRPQHF. The CDR3 bases are TGTGCCAGCAGCCCTAACAGGCCCCAGCATTTT.

Only a few counts were recorded for this clonotype. This sequence joins TRBV4-3 and TRBJ2-1; D gene unclear. Trimming shortened V by 0 bases and J by 0 bases, and 6 bases separated the two germline ends. The CDR3 has 15 residues. Germline CDR1 reads LGHNA; CDR2 reads YSLEER. CDR3 sequence (DNA): TGCGCCAGCAGCCAAGAGCCGGGCTCCTACAATGAGCAGTTCTTC. Translation: CASSQEPGSYNEQFF.

The genes are TRBV5-5 and TRBJ1-1; D is uncertain. Germline lookup yields CDR1 SGHKS and CDR2 YYEKEE (reference sequence). CDR3 length equals 12 residues. Trimming stripped 4 bases from V and 7 bases from J, with 11 bases between. The CDR3 sequence is CASSPDVLEAFF. As DNA, the CDR3 is TGTGCCAGCAGCCCCGACGTCCTTGAAGCTTTCTTT. Drawing the rest from reference TRBV5-5 and TRBJ1-1, the complete variable domain is DAGVTQSPTHLIKTRGQQVTLRCSPISGHKSVSWYQQVLGQGPQFIFQYYEKEERGRGNFPDRFSARQFPNYSSELNVNALLLGDSALYLCASSPDVLEAFFGQGTRLTVV.

The chain joins TRBV20-1 to TRBJ2-1; D gene ambiguous. Near its end, the DNA agrees better with TRBJ2-5, so the J call may be wrong. The CDR3 runs to 14 residues. CDR1 DFQATT and CDR2 SNEGSKA come from the germline V gene (reference sequence). The CDR3 sequence is CSARPGGQQETQYF. In DNA, the CDR3 is TGCAGTGCTAGACCTGGTGGCCAACAAGAGACCCAGTACTTC.

In its sample, this clonotype was seen a few times. The gene calls are TRBV6-5 and TRBJ2-5; 12 positions match TRBD2. The closer fit of TRBJ2-7 to the DNA end suggests the J call may be wrong. CDR3 length: 14 residues. Germline CDR1 reads MNHEY; CDR2 reads SVGAGI. The CDR3 is CASSRTSGIYEQYF. As DNA, the CDR3 is TGTGCCAGCAGTCGGACTAGCGGGATCTACGAGCAGTACTTC.

A few counts support this clonotype. The genes are TRBV6-5 and TRBJ2-3; the D is unclear. CDR1 and CDR2 (germline): MNHEY, SVGAGI. This CDR3 has 12 residues. Trimming shortened V by 11 bases and J by 6 bases, and 15 bases separated the two germline ends. In DNA form, the CDR3 reads TGTGCCTGGACGAAGGAGAGGGATACGCAGTATTTT. The encoded protein is CAWTKERDTQYF.

This rearrangement joins TRBV24-1 to TRBJ2-5, with D uncertain. The J call may be faulty, since TRBJ2-1 better matches the DNA end. The CDR3 runs to 14 residues. Per germline, CDR1 KGHDR and CDR2 SFDVKD. This CDR3 reads CATSDLTTYNEQFF. The DNA for the CDR3 is TGTGCCACCAGTGATTTGACGACCTACAATGAGCAGTTCTTC.

The chain is built from TRBV20-1 and TRBJ1-1; D is possibly TRBD1 (6 bases). V lost 0 bases and J lost 10, with 12 bases in between. Germline V gene data show CDR1 as DFQATT and CDR2 as SNEGSKA (reference sequence). The CDR3 has 12 residues. The CDR3 loop is CSARDRGRGAFF. DNA for the CDR3: TGCAGTGCTAGAGATCGGGGGCGGGGAGCTTTCTTT.

This clonotype has only a few counts. The chain is built from TRBV9 and TRBJ2-3, with TRBD2 matching 11 bases. Looked up from germline, CDR1 is SGDLS and CDR2 is YYNGEE. V lost 4 bases, J lost 2 bases, and 6 bases stayed unmatched. CDR3 size: 16 residues. The DNA for the CDR3 is TGTGCCAGCAGCCCGGGACTAGCGGAGTCCACAGATACGCAGTATTTT. Amino acids: CASSPGLAESTDTQYF. Variable domain in full (rest from reference TRBV9 and TRBJ2-3): DSGVTQTPKHLITATGQRVTLRCSPRSGDLSVYWYQQSLDQGLQFLIQYYNGEERAKGNILERFSAQQFPDLHSELNLSSLELGDSALYFCASSPGLAESTDTQYFGPGTRLTVL.

The J gene is TRBJ1-2, the V gene TRBV6-6, with 7 bases fitting TRBD1. In germline, CDR1 is MNHNY, CDR2 SVGAGI (reference sequence). This CDR3 spans 14 amino acids. V lost 5 bases to trimming and J lost 0 bases; unmatched junction nucleotides: 3. The CDR3 here is CASSRDSTNYGYTF. CDR3 coding DNA: TGTGCCAGCAGTCGGGACAGTACTAACTATGGCTACACCTTC.

The table lists this clonotype with a few counts. The chain is built from TRBV25-1 and TRBJ2-1; the match to TRBD2 covers 12 bases. CDR1 MGHDK and CDR2 SYGVNS come from the germline V gene. The V segment lost 6 bases and the J segment 1 base; nucleotides outside the gene matches: 7. The CDR3 extends over 17 amino acids. The CDR3 coding sequence is TGTGCCAGCAGCCCAAGGACTAGCGGGGTATCCTACAATGAGCAGTTCTTC. It yields the protein CASSPRTSGVSYNEQFF.

The chain employs TRBV29-1 and TRBJ1-2; perhaps TRBD1 as D (5 bases). CDR1 is SQVTM and CDR2 is ANQGSEA in the germline V gene. Trimming removed 0 bases from V and 1 base from J, with 6 bases in between. There are 13 residues in the CDR3. CDR3 sequence reads: CSVEDRGNYGYTF. As DNA, the CDR3 is TGCAGCGTTGAAGATAGGGGTAACTATGGCTACACCTTC.

This clonotype was seen only a few times. The genes are TRBV5-5 and TRBJ2-1; a possible D gene is TRBD2 (5 bases). Germline V gives CDR1 SGHKS, CDR2 YYEKEE (reference sequence). The CDR3 runs 15 residues. V lost 2 bases, J lost 3 bases, and 12 bases lay in between. The CDR3 sequence is CASSFVTGNYNEQFF. In DNA, the CDR3 is TGTGCCAGCAGCTTTGTCACCGGGAACTACAATGAGCAGTTCTTC.

CDR3 nucleotide sequence: TGTGCCAGCGTACCCTCCCGGGCCCCCCGCGGCACTGAAGCTTTCTTT. As protein: CASVPSRAPRGTEAFF. V and J are TRBV6-2 or TRBV6-3 and TRBJ1-1; D unresolved. This CDR3 is built from 16 residues. The germline gives CDR1 MNHEY, CDR2 SVGEGT. Trimming stripped 8 bases from V and 4 bases from J, with 23 bases between.

This clonotype turned up a few times. This chain links TRBV5-4 with TRBJ2-1; either TRBD1 or TRBD2 may fit D (5 bases each). The V end was cut by 3 bases, the J end by 7 bases, with 17 bases between. The CDR3 runs 15 residues. Germline CDR1 is SGHNT and CDR2 is YYREEE (reference sequence). The CDR3 here is CASSWPGPGGNEQFF. As DNA, the CDR3 is TGTGCCAGCAGCTGGCCGGGACCAGGTGGGAATGAGCAGTTCTTC. The whole variable domain, filled in from reference TRBV5-4 and TRBJ2-1, reads ETGVTQSPTHLIKTRGQQVTLRCSSQSGHNTVSWYQQALGQGPQFIFQYYREEENGRGNFPPRFSGLQFPNYSSELNVNALELDDSALYLCASSWPGPGGNEQFFGPGTRLTVL.

This chain connects TRBV4-3 to TRBJ1-4; 7 nucleotides agree with TRBD1. Looked up from germline, CDR1 is LGHNA and CDR2 is YSLEER. The ends lost 1 base at V and 6 bases at J; junction bases unmatched: 5. The CDR3 runs to 15 residues. The CDR3 is CASSQGITGDEKLFF. CDR3 sequence (DNA): TGCGCCAGCAGCCAAGGGATCACAGGGGATGAAAAACTGTTTTTT.

The chain is built from TRBV10-3 and TRBJ2-3; 8 bases match TRBD2. V was clipped by 4 bases and J by 1 base; unmatched bases: 4. Germline CDR1 is ENHRY and CDR2 is SYGVKD. This CDR3 is built from 15 residues. The CDR3 protein is CAISGAGDRTDTQYF. CDR3 nucleotide sequence: TGTGCCATCAGTGGAGCGGGGGACCGCACAGATACGCAGTATTTT.

This clonotype was seen more than once but under ten times. A read error may produce the germline difference seen at one junction end. V and J are TRBV12-5 and TRBJ1-1; D is undetermined. This CDR3 has 13 amino acids. The germline V gene encodes CDR1 LGHNT and CDR2 FRNRAP. The CDR3 here is CASGLSPIDEAFF. The DNA of the CDR3 is TGTGCTAGTGGTTTGTCCCCTATCGATGAAGCCTTCTTT. The variable domain in full, with the rest retrieved from reference TRBV12-5 and TRBJ1-1, is DARVTQTPRHKVTEMGQEVTMRCQPILGHNTVFWYRQTMMQGLELLAYFRNRAPLDDSGMPKDRFSAEMPDATLATLKIQPSEPRDSAVYFCASGLSPIDEAFFGQGTRLTVV.

This clonotype has just a few counts. The chain uses TRBV27 and TRBJ1-6; unclear D gene. The V end lost 2 bases, the J end lost 1 base, and 6 bases lay between the germline ends. Germline V gene sequence: CDR1 MNHEY, CDR2 SMNVEV (reference sequence). This CDR3 has 15 residues. The CDR3 sequence: CASSLRQSYNSPLHF. DNA of the CDR3: TGTGCCAGCAGTTTAAGGCAATCCTATAATTCACCCCTCCACTTT.